A single sample gave rise to the 7 T cell receptor beta chains below, sequenced in a study of Ad26.COV2.S vaccination and SARS-CoV-2 variants. Data came from immunoSEQ multiplex PCR; TCRdb stores just in-frame clones and leaves some out. Here the sample spans about 350,000 clones, 88% being singletons. Treatment noted: some 19 received Ad26.COV2.S at low or high dose, single or two shots; roughly 5 received placebo; per-sample allocation not given. The samples date from day 63 after the first vaccine or placebo injection. Specimen: peripheral blood, collected in a trial of Ad26.COV2.S vaccine versus placebo. These TCRs come from a person between 18 and 59 years old who received the Ad26.COV2.S COVID-19 vaccine or a placebo.

This chain uses TRBV4-1 with TRBJ2-6, with D maybe TRBD2 (6 bases). CDR1 and CDR2 from the germline V gene are MGHRA and YSYEKL. The CDR3 sequence is 19 residues long. V lost 4 bases and J 0 bases, leaving 19 bases between the germline ends. CDR3 sequence: CASSPFLGGPRSGANVLTF. CDR3 bases: TGCGCCAGCAGCCCTTTCCTCGGAGGGCCCCGCTCTGGGGCCAACGTCCTGACTTTC.

The chain recombines TRBV11-2 with TRBJ2-3; 8 nucleotides agree with TRBD2. This CDR3 contains 15 residues. Per the germline V gene, CDR1 is SGHAT and CDR2 is FQNNGV. The junction had 5 bases not matched to a gene; V was cut back by 2 bases and J by 4 bases. CDR3 residues: CASSLSGSVSDTQYF. In nucleotides, the CDR3 is TGTGCCAGCAGCTTAAGCGGGAGCGTATCAGATACGCAGTATTTT.

The V gene is TRBV27, the J gene TRBJ2-3; 14 bases map to TRBD2. The trim removed 0 bases at V and 9 bases at J, leaving 2 bases unmatched. The CDR3 is 15 residues long. From germline, CDR1 is MNHEY and CDR2 SMNVEV (reference sequence). The CDR3 region is CASSLSGLAGATQYF. The DNA of the CDR3 is TGTGCCAGCAGTTTATCGGGACTAGCGGGAGCCACGCAGTATTTT.

The rearrangement links TRBV7-8 to TRBJ2-2, with D possibly being TRBD1 (7 bases). Germline CDR1 is SGHVS and CDR2 is FQNEAQ. The CDR3 totals 19 residues. V was pared by 2 bases and J by 3 bases, with 22 bases between. This chain's CDR3 is CASSLWLNSGGPDTGELFF. In DNA form, the CDR3 reads TGTGCCAGCAGCTTATGGCTCAATTCAGGGGGGCCGGACACCGGGGAGCTGTTTTTT.

This clone was observed a few times. The chain has TRBV7-8 and TRBJ2-5; D call uncertain. V was trimmed by 6 bases and J by 5 bases, leaving 10 bases between them. The CDR3 runs 12 residues. Germline V CDR1 and CDR2: SGHVS, FQNEAQ. The CDR3 sequence: CASRGMGETQYF. CDR3 sequence (DNA): TGTGCCAGCAGGGGGATGGGGGAGACCCAGTACTTC.

The chain joins TRBV27 to TRBJ2-7; D perhaps matches TRBD1 (6 bases). Germline lookup yields CDR1 MNHEY and CDR2 SMNVEV (reference sequence). CDR3 length: 13 amino acids. The V end lost 6 bases, the J end lost 5 bases, and 14 bases lay between the germline ends. The CDR3 reads CASRDDWGHEQYF. The CDR3 region has the DNA TGTGCCAGCAGAGACGACTGGGGGCACGAGCAGTACTTC.

This clone was counted between two and nine times. The V call is TRBV3-1 (or the pseudogene TRBV3-2), the J call TRBJ2-2; 8 positions agree with TRBD1. There are 17 residues in the CDR3. Germline-derived CDR1 and CDR2 are LGHDT and YNNKEL (reference sequence). V lost 4 bases to trimming and J lost 4 bases; unmatched junction nucleotides: 11. This CDR3 reads CASSRLGTGVVTGELFF. CDR3 coding DNA: TGTGCCAGCAGCCGCCTGGGGACAGGCGTCGTCACCGGGGAGCTGTTTTTT.